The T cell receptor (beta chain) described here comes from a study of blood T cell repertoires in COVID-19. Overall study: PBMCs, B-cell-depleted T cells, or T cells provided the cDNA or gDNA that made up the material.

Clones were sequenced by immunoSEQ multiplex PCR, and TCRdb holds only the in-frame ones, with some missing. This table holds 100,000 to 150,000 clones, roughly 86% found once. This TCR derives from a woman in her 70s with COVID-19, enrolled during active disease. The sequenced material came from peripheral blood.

This chain's CDR3 is CASSLGTGYEQYF. CDR3 bases: TGTGCCAGCTCCCTTGGGACAGGGTACGAGCAGTACTTC. The rearrangement links TRBV18 to TRBJ2-7, with 9 bases lining up with TRBD1. Germline assignment: CDR1 KGHSH and CDR2 LQKENI. V was clipped by 6 bases and J by 4 bases; unmatched bases: 4. The CDR3 runs 13 residues.